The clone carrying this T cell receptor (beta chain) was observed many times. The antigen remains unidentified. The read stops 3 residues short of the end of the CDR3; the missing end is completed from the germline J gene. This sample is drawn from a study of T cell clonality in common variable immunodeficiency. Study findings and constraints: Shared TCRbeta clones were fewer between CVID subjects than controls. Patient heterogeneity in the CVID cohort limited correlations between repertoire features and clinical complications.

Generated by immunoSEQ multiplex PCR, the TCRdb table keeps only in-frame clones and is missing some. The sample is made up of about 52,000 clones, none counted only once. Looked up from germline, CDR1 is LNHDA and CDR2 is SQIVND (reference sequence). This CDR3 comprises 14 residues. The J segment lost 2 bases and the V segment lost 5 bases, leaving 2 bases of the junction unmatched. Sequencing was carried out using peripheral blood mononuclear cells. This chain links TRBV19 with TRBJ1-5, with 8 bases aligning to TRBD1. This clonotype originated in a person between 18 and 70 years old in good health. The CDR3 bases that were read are TGTGCCAGTAGTTACAGGGGGGGCAATCAGCCC. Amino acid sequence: CASSYRGGNQP. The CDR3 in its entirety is CASSYRGGNQPQHF.